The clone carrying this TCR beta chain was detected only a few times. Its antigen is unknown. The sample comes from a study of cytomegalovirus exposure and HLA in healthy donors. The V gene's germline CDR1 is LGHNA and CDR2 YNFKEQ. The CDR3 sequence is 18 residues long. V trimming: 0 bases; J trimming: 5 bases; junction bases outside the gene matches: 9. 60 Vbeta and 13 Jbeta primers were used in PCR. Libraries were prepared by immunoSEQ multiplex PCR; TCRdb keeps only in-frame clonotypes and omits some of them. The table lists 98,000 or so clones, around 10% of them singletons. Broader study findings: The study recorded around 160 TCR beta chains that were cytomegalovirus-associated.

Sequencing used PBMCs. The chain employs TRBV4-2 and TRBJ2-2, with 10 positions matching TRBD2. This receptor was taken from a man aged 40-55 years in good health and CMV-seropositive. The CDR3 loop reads CASSQDFGTSGMTGELFF. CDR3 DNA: TGTGCCAGCAGCCAAGATTTTGGAACTAGCGGGATGACCGGGGAGCTGTTTTTT.